This T cell receptor (beta chain) is drawn from a study of vaccination effects on CD4 cells after COVID-19. Study findings and constraints: A shortage of convalescent patients and an absence of early post-infection timepoints characterized the study.

Before sequencing took place, the ViraFEST assay used viral peptide pools to expand antigen-specific CD4+ T cells. The culture ran for under eleven days, and then CD4+ T cells were isolated. The vaccine recipients had no prior SARS-CoV-2 infection, with negative nucleocapsid antibodies. The culture medium for a few million PBMC per well included about 10 IU/ml IL-2 and about 10 ug/ml peptides. IL-2 medium was substituted for half the medium on days 3 and 7. The CDR3 length is 13 residues. CDR1 and CDR2 (germline): WNHNN, SYGVQD (reference sequence). With 2 bases removed from V and 5 bases from J, the gap between germline ends came to 10 bases. Of note for this clone: Its cognate antigen is unknown.

Sequenced by immunoSEQ multiplex PCR; TCRdb stores in-frame clones only, minus some. The table includes fewer than 25,000 clones, around 71% detected once. The clonotype comes from a human donor who received a COVID-19 vaccine. The genes are TRBV10-1 and TRBJ2-7, with D perhaps matching TRBD1 or TRBD2 (5 bases each). The specimen comprised CD4+ T cells from PBMCs cultured with HCoV-OC43 spike peptides, sampled before COVID-19 vaccination. The subset: HCoV-OC43 spike overlapping peptide pool stimulation. This CDR3 is CASSEGGRHEQYF. In DNA form, the CDR3 reads TGCGCCAGCAGTGAGGGGGGTCGCCACGAGCAGTACTTC.